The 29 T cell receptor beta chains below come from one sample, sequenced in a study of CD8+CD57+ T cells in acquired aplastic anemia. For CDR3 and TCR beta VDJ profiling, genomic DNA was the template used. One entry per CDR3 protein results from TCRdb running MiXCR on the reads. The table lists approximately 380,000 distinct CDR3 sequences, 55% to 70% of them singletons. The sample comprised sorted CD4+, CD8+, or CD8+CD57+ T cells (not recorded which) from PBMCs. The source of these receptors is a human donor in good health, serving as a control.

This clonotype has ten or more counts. Written as DNA, the CDR3 is TGTGCCAGCAGTGGGACATTGGGGGACACTGAAGCTTTCTTT. The encoded protein is CASSGTLGDTEAFF. The genes are TRBV6-1 and TRBJ1-1; D may be TRBD1 (5 bases). V lost 4 bases to trimming and J lost 3 bases, with 12 bases between them. The V gene's germline CDR1 is MNHNS and CDR2 SASEGT. The CDR3 contains 14 residues.

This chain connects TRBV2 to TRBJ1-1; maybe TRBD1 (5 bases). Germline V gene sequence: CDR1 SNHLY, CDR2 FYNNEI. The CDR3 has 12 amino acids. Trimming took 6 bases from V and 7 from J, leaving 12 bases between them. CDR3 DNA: TGTGCCAGCAGGACTAACGGGGGTGAAGCTTTCTTT. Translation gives CASRTNGGEAFF. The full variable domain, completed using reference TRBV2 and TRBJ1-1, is EPEVTQTPSHQVTQMGQEVILRCVPISNHLYFYWYRQILGQKVEFLVSFYNNEISEKSEIFDDQFSVERPDGSNFTLKIRSTKLEDSAMYFCASRTNGGEAFFGQGTRLTVV.

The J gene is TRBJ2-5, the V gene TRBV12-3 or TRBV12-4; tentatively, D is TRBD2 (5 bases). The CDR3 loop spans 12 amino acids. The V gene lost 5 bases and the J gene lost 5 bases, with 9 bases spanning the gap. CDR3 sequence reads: CASSGEWETQYF. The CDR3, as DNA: TGTGCCAGCAGTGGGGAGTGGGAGACCCAGTACTTC.

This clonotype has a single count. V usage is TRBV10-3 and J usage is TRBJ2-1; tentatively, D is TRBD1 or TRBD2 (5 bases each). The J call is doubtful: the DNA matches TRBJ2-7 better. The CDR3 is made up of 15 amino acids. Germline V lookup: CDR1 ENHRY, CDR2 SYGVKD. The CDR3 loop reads CAISELMQGLEAQYF. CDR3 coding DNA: TGTGCCATCAGTGAGCTGATGCAGGGATTGGAGGCACAGTACTTC.

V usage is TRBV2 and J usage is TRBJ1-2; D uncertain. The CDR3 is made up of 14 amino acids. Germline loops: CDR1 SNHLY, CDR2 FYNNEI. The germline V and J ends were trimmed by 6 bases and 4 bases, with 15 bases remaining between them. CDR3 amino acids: CASSRGQVIYGYTF. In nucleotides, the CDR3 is TGTGCCAGCAGCCGAGGGCAGGTGATCTATGGCTACACCTTC.

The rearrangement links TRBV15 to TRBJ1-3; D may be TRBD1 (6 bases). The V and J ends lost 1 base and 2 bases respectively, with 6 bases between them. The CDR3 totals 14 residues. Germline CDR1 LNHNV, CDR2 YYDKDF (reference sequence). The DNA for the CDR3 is TGTGCCACCAGCAGAGCAGGGGCTGGAAACACCATATATTTT. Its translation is CATSRAGAGNTIYF. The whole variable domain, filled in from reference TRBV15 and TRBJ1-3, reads DAMVIQNPRYQVTQFGKPVTLSCSQTLNHNVMYWYQQKSSQAPKLLFHYYDKDFNNEADTPDNFQSRRPNTSFCFLDIRSPGLGDTAMYLCATSRAGAGNTIYFGEGSWLTVV.

The CDR3 DNA is TGTGCCAGCAGCCTAGTTGTCTCGTATAACACACAACTTCACTTT. It yields the protein CASSLVVSYNTQLHF. The rearrangement joins TRBV7-8 to TRBJ1-6; D ambiguous. Germline CDR1 and CDR2: SGHVS and FQNEAQ. The length of the CDR3 is 15 residues. V lost 5 bases, J lost 19 bases, and 27 bases lay in between.

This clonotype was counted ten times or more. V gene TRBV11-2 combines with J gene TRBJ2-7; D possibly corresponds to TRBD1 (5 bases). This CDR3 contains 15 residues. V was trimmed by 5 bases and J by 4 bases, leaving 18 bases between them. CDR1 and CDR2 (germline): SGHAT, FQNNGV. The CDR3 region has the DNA TGTGCCAGCAGCCGAGTGTTTCAGGGAACGTACGAGCAGTACTTC. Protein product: CASSRVFQGTYEQYF. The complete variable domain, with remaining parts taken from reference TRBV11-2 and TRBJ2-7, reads EAGVAQSPRYKIIEKRQSVAFWCNPISGHATLYWYQQILGQGPKLLIQFQNNGVVDDSQLPKDRFSAERLKGVDSTLKIQPAKLEDSAVYLCASSRVFQGTYEQYFGPGTRLTVT.

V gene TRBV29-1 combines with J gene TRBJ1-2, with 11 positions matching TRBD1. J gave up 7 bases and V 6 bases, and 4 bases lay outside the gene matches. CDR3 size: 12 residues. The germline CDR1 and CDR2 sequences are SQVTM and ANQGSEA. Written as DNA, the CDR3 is TGCAGCGTAGGGACAGGGGGTTCTGGCTACACCTTC. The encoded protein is CSVGTGGSGYTF.

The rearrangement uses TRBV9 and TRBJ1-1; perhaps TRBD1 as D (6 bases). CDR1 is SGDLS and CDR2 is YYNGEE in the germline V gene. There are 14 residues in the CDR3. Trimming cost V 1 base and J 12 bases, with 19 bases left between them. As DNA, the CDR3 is TGTGCCAGCAGCGTAACAGGGCAAGAGACCCAGTCTTTCTTT. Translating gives CASSVTGQETQSFF.

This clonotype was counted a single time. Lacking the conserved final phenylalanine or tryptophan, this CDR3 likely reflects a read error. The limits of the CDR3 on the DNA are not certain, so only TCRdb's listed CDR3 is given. The CDR3 spells CASSFAGDPENY. V usage is TRBV7-8 and J usage is TRBJ2-7. The CDR3 length is 12 residues, termini included. CDR1 and CDR2 (germline): SGHVS, FQNEAQ.

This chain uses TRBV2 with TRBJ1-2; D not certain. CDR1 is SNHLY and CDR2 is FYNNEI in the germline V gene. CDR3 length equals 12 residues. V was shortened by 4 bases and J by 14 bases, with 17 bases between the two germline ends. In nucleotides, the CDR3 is TGTGCCAGCAGTGGCTCACGGCTCGATGGGACCTTC. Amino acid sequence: CASSGSRLDGTF.

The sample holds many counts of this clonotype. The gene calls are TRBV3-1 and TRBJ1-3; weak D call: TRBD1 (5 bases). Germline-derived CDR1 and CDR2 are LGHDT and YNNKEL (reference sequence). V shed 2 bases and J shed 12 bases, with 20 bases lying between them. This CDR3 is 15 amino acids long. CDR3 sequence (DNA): TGTGCCAGCAGCCAAAGTGATTGGGGGACCGCCGGCATATATTTT. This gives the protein CASSQSDWGTAGIYF.

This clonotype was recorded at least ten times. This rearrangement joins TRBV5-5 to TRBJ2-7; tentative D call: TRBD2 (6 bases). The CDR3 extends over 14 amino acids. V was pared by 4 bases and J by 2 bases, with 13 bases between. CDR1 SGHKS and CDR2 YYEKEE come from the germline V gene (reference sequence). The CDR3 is CASSTSRGTYEQYF. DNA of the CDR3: TGTGCCAGCAGCACCTCTCGGGGGACCTACGAGCAGTACTTC.

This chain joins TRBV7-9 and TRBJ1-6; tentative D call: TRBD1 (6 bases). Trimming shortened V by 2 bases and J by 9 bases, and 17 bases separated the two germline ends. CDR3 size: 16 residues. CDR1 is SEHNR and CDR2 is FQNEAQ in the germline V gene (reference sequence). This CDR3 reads CASSLPTAGVASPLHF. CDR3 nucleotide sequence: TGTGCCAGCAGCTTACCTACGGCAGGGGTGGCTTCACCCCTCCACTTT.

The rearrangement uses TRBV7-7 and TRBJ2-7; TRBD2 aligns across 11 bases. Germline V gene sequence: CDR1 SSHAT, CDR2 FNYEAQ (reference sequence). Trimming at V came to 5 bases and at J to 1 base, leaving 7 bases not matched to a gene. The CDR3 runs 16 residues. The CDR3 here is CASSQSSGGSSYEQYF. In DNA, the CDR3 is TGTGCCAGCAGCCAATCTAGCGGGGGGAGTTCCTACGAGCAGTACTTC.

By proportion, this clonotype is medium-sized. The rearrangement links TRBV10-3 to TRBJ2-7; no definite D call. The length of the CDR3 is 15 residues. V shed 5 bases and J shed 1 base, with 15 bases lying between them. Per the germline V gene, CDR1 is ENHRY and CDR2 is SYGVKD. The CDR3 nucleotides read TGTGCCATCAGTAGTGGGGATCTGGCATCCTACGAGCAGTACTTC. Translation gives CAISSGDLASYEQYF.

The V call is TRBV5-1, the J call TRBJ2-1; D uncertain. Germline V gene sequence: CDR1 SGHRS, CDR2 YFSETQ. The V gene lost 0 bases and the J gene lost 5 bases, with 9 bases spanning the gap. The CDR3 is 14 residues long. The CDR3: CASSLVPPDNEQFF. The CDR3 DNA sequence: TGCGCCAGCAGCTTGGTGCCCCCCGACAATGAGCAGTTCTTC.

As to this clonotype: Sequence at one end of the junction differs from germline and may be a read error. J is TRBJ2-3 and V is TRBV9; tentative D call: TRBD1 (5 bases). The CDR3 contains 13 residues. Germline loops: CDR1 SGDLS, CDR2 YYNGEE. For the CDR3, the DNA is TGTGCCAGCAGCCAAGTAGAAGGGGAAACGCAGGCTTTT. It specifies CASSQVEGETQAF.

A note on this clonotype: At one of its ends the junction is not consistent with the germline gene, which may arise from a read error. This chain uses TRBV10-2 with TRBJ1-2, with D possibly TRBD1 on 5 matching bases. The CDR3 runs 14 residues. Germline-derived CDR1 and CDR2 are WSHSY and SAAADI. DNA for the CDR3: TGCGCCAGCAGTTACTCGAAAGAGGGGTTGGGCTCCACCTTC. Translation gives CASSYSKEGLGSTF.

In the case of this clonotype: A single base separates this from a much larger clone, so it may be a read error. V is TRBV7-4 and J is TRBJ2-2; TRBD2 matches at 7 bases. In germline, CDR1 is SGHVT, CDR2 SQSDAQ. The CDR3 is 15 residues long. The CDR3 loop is CASRPGGTYTGEQFF. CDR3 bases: TGTGCCAGCAGACCCGGGGGGACTTACACCGGGGAGCAGTTTTTT. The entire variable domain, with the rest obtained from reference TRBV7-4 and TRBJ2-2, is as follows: GAGVSQSPRYKVAKRGRDVALRCDSISGHVTLYWYRQTLGQGSEVLTYSQSDAQRDKSGRPSGRFSAERPERSVSTLKIQRTEQGDSAVYLCASRPGGTYTGEQFFGEGSRLTVL.

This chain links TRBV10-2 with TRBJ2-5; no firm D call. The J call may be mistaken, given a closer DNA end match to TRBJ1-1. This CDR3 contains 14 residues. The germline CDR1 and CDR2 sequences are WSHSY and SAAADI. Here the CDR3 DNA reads TGCGCCAGCAGTGAGGCACGGGCGTGGGGAGAAGCTTTCTTT. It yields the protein CASSEARAWGEAFF.

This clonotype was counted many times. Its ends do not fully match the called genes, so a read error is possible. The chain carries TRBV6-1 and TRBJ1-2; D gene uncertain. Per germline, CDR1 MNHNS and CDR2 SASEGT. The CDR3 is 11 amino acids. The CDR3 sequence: CASREVYGYTF. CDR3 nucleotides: TGTGCCAGCAGGGAAGTCTATGGCTACACCTTC.

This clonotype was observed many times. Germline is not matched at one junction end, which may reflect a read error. The CDR3 loop reads CASSLRCEQYF. The CDR3 DNA reads TGTGCTAGCAGCTTAAGGTGCGAGCAGTACTTC. The rearrangement uses TRBV7-7 and TRBJ2-7, with D hard to call. The CDR3 extends over 11 amino acids. The germline gives CDR1 SSHAT, CDR2 FNYEAQ (reference sequence).

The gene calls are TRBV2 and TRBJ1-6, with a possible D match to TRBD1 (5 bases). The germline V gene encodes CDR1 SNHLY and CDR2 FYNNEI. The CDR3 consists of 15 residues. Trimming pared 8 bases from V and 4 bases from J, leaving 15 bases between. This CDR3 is CASSWDGSYNSPLHF. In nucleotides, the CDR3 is TGTGCCAGCTCATGGGACGGAAGTTATAATTCACCCCTCCACTTT. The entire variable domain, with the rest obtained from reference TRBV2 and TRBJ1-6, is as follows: EPEVTQTPSHQVTQMGQEVILRCVPISNHLYFYWYRQILGQKVEFLVSFYNNEISEKSEIFDDQFSVERPDGSNFTLKIRSTKLEDSAMYFCASSWDGSYNSPLHFGNGTRLTVT.

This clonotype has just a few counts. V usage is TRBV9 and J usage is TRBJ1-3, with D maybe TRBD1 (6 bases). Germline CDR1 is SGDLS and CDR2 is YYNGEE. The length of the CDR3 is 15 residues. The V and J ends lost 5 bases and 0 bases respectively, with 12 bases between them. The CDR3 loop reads CASSSRGVSGNTIYF. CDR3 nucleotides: TGTGCCAGCAGTTCCAGGGGAGTCTCTGGAAACACCATATATTTT.

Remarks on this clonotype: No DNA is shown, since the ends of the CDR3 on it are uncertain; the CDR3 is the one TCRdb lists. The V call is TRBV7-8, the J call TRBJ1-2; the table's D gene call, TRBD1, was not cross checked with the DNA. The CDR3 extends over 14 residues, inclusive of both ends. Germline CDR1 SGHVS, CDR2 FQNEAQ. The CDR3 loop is CASSFDRGQGYTFF.

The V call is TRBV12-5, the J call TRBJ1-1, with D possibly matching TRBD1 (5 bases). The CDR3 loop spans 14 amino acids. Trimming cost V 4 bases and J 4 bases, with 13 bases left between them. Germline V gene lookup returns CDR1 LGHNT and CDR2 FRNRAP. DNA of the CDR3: TGTGCTAGTGGTTCGCAGGGTTATGGCACTGAAGCTTTCTTT. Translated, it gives CASGSQGYGTEAFF.

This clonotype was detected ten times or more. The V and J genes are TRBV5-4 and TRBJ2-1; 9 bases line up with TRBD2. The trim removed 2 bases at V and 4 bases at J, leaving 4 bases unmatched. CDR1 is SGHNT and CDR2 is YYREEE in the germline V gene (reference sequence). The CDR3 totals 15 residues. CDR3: CASSFPRGGYNEQFF. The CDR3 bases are TGTGCCAGCAGCTTTCCGCGGGGGGGATACAATGAGCAGTTCTTC.